These 15 T cell receptor beta chains were sequenced from one sample in a study of CXCR3-negative and CXCR3-positive naive CD8 T cells. These TCRs are of unknown antigen specificity. Libraries of TRB cDNA were made by 5' RACE and carried UMIs. Using the 5' RACE reads, TCRdb records one entry per CDR3 protein without DNA. The listing contains 150,000 or so distinct CDR3 sequences. Overall study findings and caveats: CXCR3-positive naive cells carried more hydrophobic TRB CDR3s than CXCR3-negative naive cells did.

The material sequenced was naive CXCR3+ CD8+ T cells from blood. As for subset: CD45RO-CCR7+CD27+CD95- naive CD8+ T cells expressing CXCR3 (TNR3+). Source of these receptors: a human donor in good health. Some clones in this sample may be carry-over from other donors' samples.

This chain links TRBV5-6 with TRBJ1-1; TCRdb indicates TRBD1, and absent DNA this call remains unverified. CDR3 length: 14 amino acids. Germline V CDR1 and CDR2: SGHDT, YYEEEE. The CDR3 loop reads CASILGTANTEAFF.

This chain joins TRBV6-2 or TRBV6-3 and TRBJ2-1; TCRdb picks TRBD1, but there is no DNA to check that call. The CDR3 runs to 11 residues. Germline lookup yields CDR1 MNHEY and CDR2 SVGEGT. The CDR3 sequence: CASRTGLEQFF.

This sequence joins TRBV28 and TRBJ2-2. This CDR3 contains 14 residues. CDR1 is MDHEN and CDR2 is SYDVKM in the germline V gene. The CDR3 region is CASSFSLYTGELFF.

The chain recombines TRBV19 with TRBJ2-1; TCRdb picks TRBD1, but there is no DNA to check that call. This CDR3 is built from 15 residues. Germline loops: CDR1 LNHDA, CDR2 SQIVND (reference sequence). CDR3 sequence: CASSIDLESAGDLFF.

The chain has TRBV12-3 or TRBV12-4 and TRBJ2-5; the D gene TCRdb calls, TRBD1, cannot be checked with no DNA. The length of the CDR3 is 13 residues. CDR3 protein: CASSLVTGETQYF.

The chain combines TRBV29-1 with TRBJ2-7. The CDR3 is made up of 13 amino acids. Germline loops: CDR1 SQVTM, CDR2 ANQGSEA. The CDR3 loop reads CSVEGLYLYEQYF.

The V call is TRBV29-1, the J call TRBJ2-2; TCRdb returns TRBD1, unconfirmable since there is no DNA. Per germline, CDR1 SQVTM and CDR2 ANQGSEA. The CDR3 totals 15 residues. CDR3 in amino acids: CSVEPGDRNTGELFF.

The chain uses TRBV7-9 and TRBJ1-1; TCRdb proposes TRBD1, but this gene call is untestable without DNA. The CDR3 loop spans 16 amino acids. Germline V gene data show CDR1 as SEHNR and CDR2 as FQNEAQ (reference sequence). CDR3 sequence: CASSLDAGPPWTEAFF.

The chain has TRBV2 and TRBJ2-3; the D call from TCRdb, TRBD1, cannot be confirmed without DNA. The CDR3 loop spans 14 amino acids. CDR1 and CDR2 from the germline V gene are SNHLY and FYNNEI. CDR3: CASSRTGRTDTQYF.

This rearrangement joins TRBV7-9 to TRBJ1-1; the TCRdb D gene call, TRBD1, has no DNA to confirm it. The CDR3 totals 15 residues. Germline CDR1 SEHNR, CDR2 FQNEAQ (reference sequence). CDR3 in amino acids: CASSAIIQETTEAFF.

The chain recombines TRBV28 with TRBJ2-1; TCRdb returns TRBD1, unconfirmable since there is no DNA. The CDR3 extends over 13 amino acids. Germline values: CDR1 MDHEN, CDR2 SYDVKM. The CDR3 protein is CASSDREYNEQFF.

Here the CDR3 reads CASSQPGQGSYEQYF. The chain recombines TRBV4-1 with TRBJ2-7; TCRdb's D call, TRBD1, is unchecked because there is no DNA. The CDR3 is 15 residues long. CDR1 MGHRA and CDR2 YSYEKL come from the germline V gene.

This chain joins TRBV7-9 and TRBJ1-1. The CDR3 consists of 14 residues. Germline V CDR1 and CDR2: SEHNR, FQNEAQ (reference sequence). CDR3: CASSEVGLNTEAFF.

CDR3 amino acids: CSGQGGTGELFF. The chain employs TRBV29-1 and TRBJ2-2; TCRdb designates TRBD1, a call that cannot be tested without DNA. There are 12 residues in the CDR3. Germline V CDR1 and CDR2: SQVTM, ANQGSEA.

The V and J genes are TRBV27 and TRBJ1-2; absent DNA, TCRdb's TRBD1 call cannot be checked. Germline loops: CDR1 MNHEY, CDR2 SMNVEV (reference sequence). The CDR3 has 14 residues. CDR3: CASMPQGAHYGYTF.